This record concerns one TCR beta chain sequence. Its antigen is unidentified. The data derive from a study of PD-1 blockade in classical Hodgkin lymphoma. Overall study context: Patients were dosed intravenously with nivolumab at 3 mg/kg every 2 weeks.

Sequenced by immunoSEQ multiplex PCR; TCRdb stores in-frame clones only, minus some. The table records about 22,000 clones, about 70% of them present only once. Whole-study findings and limits: CD4+ but not CD8+ TCR diversity rose significantly by C4D1. Complete responders possessed baseline diversity comparable to newly diagnosed patients.

The CDR3 extends over 16 amino acids. Per germline, CDR1 PRHDT and CDR2 FYEKMQ (reference sequence). V dropped 4 bases and J dropped 2; count of bases not matched to a gene: 9. Patients all relapsed after autologous stem cell transplantation, and there was variation in brentuximab vedotin exposure. Complete response, partial response or progressive disease was recorded as best response. The sample here was peripheral blood mononuclear cells (PBMCs), taken at baseline. This chain links TRBV13 with TRBJ1-2, with TRBD1 identical over 8 bases. The origin of this receptor is a human donor with classical Hodgkin lymphoma. CDR3: CASSSFLGQGNYGYTF. The CDR3 nucleotides read TGTGCCAGCAGCTCCTTCCTCGGACAGGGCAACTATGGCTACACCTTC.